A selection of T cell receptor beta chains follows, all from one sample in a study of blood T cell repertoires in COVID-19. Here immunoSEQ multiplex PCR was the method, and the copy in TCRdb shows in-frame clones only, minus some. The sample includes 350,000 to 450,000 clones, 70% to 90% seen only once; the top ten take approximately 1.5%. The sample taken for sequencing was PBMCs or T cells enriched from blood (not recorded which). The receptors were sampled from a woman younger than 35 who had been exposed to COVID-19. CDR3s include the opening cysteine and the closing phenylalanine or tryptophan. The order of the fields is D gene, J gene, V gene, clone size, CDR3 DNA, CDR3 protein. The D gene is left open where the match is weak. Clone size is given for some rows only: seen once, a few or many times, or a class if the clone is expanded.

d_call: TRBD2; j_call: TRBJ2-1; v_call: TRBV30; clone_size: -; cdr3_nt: TGTGCCTGGAACCCTAGCGGGGGGATTACTAGCTCCTACAATGAGCAGTTCTTC; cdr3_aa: CAWNPSGGITSSYNEQFF
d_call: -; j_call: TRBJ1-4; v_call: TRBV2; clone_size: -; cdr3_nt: TGTGCCAGCAACCGGGAGCTTAATGAAAAACTGTTTTTT; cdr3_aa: CASNRELNEKLFF
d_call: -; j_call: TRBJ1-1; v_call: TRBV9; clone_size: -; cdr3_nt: TGTGCCAGCAGCGTGGGGCAGGGTTTCACTGAAGCTTTCTTT; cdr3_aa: CASSVGQGFTEAFF
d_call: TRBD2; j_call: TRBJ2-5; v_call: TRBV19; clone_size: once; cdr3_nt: TGTGCCAGTAGCCGAGAAGGAGCGGGAGTTTATGAGACCCAGTACTTC; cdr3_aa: CASSREGAGVYETQYF
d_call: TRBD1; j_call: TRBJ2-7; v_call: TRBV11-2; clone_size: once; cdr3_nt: TGTGCCAGCAGCTTGAGCAGGGGGCTCGTTTACGAGCAGTACTTC; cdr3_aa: CASSLSRGLVYEQYF
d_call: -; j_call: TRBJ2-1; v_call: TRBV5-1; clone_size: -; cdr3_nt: TGCGCCAGCAGCTTGGATCCCTGGTCGACTAGAGCCAATGAGCAGTTCTTC; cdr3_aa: CASSLDPWSTRANEQFF
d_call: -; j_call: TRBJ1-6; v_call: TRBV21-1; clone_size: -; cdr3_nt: TGTGCCGACAGGACCCCCAATAAGAATTCACCCCTCCACTTT; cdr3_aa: CADRTPNKNSPLHF
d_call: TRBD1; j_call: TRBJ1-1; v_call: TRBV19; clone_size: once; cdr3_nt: TGTGCCAGTAGTCTACAGGGGCTGAACACTGAAGCTTTCTTT; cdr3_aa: CASSLQGLNTEAFF
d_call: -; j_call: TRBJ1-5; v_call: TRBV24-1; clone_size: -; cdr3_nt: TGTGCCACCAGTGACCGAGGGGCCGGGGGGCCCCAGCATTTT; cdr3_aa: CATSDRGAGGPQHF
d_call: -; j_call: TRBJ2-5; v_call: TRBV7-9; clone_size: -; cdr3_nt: TGTGCCAGCAGCTTTCTCCTGGCCGGGGGCCAAGAGACCCAGTACTTC; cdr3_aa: CASSFLLAGGQETQYF
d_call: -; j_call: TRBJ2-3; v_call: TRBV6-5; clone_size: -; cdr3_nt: TGTGCCAGCAGTTACCGACAGAGCAGGGACACAGATACGCAGTATTTT; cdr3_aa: CASSYRQSRDTDTQYF
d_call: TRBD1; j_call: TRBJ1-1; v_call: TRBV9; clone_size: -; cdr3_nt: TGTGCCAGCAGCGAGACGCAGGGGGTGAACACTGAAGCTTTCTTT; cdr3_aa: CASSETQGVNTEAFF
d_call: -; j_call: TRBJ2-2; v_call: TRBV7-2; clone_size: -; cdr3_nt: TGTGCCAGCAGCTTAGGACAGAACACCGGGGAGCTGTTTTTT; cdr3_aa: CASSLGQNTGELFF
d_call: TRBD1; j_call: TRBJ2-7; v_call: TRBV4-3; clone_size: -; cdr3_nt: TGCGCCAGCAGCCAAGAAGGGACAGGGGGATTCGAGCAGTACTTC; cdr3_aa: CASSQEGTGGFEQYF
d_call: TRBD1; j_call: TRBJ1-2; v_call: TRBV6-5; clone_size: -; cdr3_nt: TGTGCCAGCAGCTCACCGGGACAGGGCTATGGCTACACCTTC; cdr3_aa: CASSSPGQGYGYTF
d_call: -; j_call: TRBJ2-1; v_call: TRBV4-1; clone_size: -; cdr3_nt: TGCGCCAGCAGCCCCCTTAGTGGGAGCGGCAATGAGCAGTTCTTC; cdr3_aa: CASSPLSGSGNEQFF
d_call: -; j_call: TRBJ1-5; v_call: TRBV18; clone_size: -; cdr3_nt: TGTGCCAGCTCACCCGAACAGGGCATCAATCAGCCCCAGCATTTT; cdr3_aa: CASSPEQGINQPQHF
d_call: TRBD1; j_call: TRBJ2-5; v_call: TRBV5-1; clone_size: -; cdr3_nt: TGCGCCAGCAGCTTGGGACAGGGTGGTGAGACCCAGTACTTC; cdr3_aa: CASSLGQGGETQYF
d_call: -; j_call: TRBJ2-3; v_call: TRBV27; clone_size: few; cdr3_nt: TGTGCCAGCAGTTCCGGCGGCGGGATCACAGATACGCAGTATTTT; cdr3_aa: CASSSGGGITDTQYF
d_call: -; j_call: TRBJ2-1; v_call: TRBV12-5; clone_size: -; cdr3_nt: TGTGCTAGTGGTTTGGGAGTACCCGAGACAGGGAGGCAAAATGAGCAGTTCTTC; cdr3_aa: CASGLGVPETGRQNEQFF
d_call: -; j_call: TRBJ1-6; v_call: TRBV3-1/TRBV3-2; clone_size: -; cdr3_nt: TGTGCCAGCACCGACAATTCTAATTCACCCCTCCACTTT; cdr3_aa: CASTDNSNSPLHF
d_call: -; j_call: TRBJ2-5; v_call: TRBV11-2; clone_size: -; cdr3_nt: TGTGCCAGCAGCTTAGGTGGCGGTCAAGAGACCCAGTACTTC; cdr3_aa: CASSLGGGQETQYF
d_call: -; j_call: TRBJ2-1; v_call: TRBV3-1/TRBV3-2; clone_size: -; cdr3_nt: TGTGCCAGCAGCCATGTCGATGAGCAGTTCTTC; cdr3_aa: CASSHVDEQFF
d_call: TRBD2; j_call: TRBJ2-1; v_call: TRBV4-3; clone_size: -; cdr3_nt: TGCGCCAGCAGCCAAGATTCCGGGACTAGCTACAATGAGCAGTTCTTC; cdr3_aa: CASSQDSGTSYNEQFF
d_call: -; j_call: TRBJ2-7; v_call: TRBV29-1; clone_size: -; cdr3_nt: TGCAGCGTTATCAGACAGCCCCAGTACGAGCAGTACTTC; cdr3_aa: CSVIRQPQYEQYF
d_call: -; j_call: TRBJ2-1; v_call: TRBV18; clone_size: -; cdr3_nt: TGTGCCAGCTCACCTAGGTTGAGCGGTTTATCCTCCTACAATGAGCAGTTCTTC; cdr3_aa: CASSPRLSGLSSYNEQFF
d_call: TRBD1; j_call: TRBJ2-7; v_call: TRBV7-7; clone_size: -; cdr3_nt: TGTGCCAGCAGCCGGGGACAGCCCTCGGCCGAGCAGTACTTC; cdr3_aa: CASSRGQPSAEQYF
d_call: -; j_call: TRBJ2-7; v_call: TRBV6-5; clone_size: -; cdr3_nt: TGTGCCAGCAGTTACTCCTCAGGCCCTCTCTCCTACGAGCAGTACTTC; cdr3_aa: CASSYSSGPLSYEQYF
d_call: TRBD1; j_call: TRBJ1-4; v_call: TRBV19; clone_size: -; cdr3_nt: TGTGCCAGTATAACAGGGGGGACTAATGAAAAACTGTTTTTT; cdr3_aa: CASITGGTNEKLFF
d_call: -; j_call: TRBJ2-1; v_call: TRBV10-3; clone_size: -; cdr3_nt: TGTGCCATCAGTGAGTCGTTGAGTGGTGAGCAGTTCTTC; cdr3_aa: CAISESLSGEQFF
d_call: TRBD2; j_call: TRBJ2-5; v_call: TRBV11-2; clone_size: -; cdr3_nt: TGTGCCAGCAGCTTAGATAGGGCTAGCGGGGTGAGGGAGACCCAGTACTTC; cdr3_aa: CASSLDRASGVRETQYF
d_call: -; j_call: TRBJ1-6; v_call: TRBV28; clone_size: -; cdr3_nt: TGTGCCAGCAGTTTCACAGGGCGGAATTCACCCCTCCACTTT; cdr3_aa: CASSFTGRNSPLHF
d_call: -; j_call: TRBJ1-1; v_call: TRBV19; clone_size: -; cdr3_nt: TGTGCCAGTAGTACAGGGGCTCCGAACACTGAAGCTTTCTTT; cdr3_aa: CASSTGAPNTEAFF
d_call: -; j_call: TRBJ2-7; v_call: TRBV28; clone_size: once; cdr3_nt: TGTGCCAGCAGTCCGGACATGTACGAGCAGTACTTC; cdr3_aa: CASSPDMYEQYF
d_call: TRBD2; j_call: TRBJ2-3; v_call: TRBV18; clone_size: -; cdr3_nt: TGTGCCAGCTCACTAGCGGGAGGGCCGGCAGATACGCAGTATTTT; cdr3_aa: CASSLAGGPADTQYF
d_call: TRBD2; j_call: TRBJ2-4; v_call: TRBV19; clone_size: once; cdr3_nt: TGTGCCAGTAGTGAAGTAGGGAGGGGAAACATTCAGTACTTC; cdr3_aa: CASSEVGRGNIQYF
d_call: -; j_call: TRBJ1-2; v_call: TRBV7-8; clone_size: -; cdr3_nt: TGTGCCAGCAGCCCCGTCCCCGGTGGCTACACCTTC; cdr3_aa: CASSPVPGGYTF
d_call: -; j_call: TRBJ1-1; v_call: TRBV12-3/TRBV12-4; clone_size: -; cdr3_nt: TGTGCCAGCAGTCTTCAACAGGGAACTGAAGCTTTCTTT; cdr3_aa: CASSLQQGTEAFF
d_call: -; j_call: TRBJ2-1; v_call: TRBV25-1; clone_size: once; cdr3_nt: TGTGCCAGCAGTGGATTAGCGGAAATGGGGCACAATGAGCAGTTCTTC; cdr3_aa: CASSGLAEMGHNEQFF
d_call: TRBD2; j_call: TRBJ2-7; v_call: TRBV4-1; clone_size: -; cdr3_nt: TGCGCCAGCAGCCAACCCGAGCGGGGGATGTACGAGCAGTACTTC; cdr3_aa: CASSQPERGMYEQYF
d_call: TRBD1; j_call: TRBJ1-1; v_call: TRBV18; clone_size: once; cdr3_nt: TGTGCCAGCTCACAGGGGGCAAACACTGAAGCTTTCTTT; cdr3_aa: CASSQGANTEAFF
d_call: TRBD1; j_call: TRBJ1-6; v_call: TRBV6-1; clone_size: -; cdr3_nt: TGTGCCAGCAGTGAACCAACAGGGGGTGATTCACCCCTCCACTTT; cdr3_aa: CASSEPTGGDSPLHF
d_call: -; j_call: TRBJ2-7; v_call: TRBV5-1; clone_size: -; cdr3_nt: TGCGCCAGCAGCTTGGTAATGGACAAGGCCTACGAGCAGTACTTC; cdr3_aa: CASSLVMDKAYEQYF
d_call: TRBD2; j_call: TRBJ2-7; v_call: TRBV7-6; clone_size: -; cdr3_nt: TGTGCCAGCAGCCCGGCGGGGGGGGCCTACGAGCAGTACTTC; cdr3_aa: CASSPAGGAYEQYF
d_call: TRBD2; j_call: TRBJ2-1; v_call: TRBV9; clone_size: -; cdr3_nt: TGTGCCAGCAGCGCCACCGGGACTAGCGGGGTTAATGAGCAGTTCTTC; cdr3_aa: CASSATGTSGVNEQFF
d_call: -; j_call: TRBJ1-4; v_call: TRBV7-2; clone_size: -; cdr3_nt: TGTGCCAGCAGCTTAGACGATCTAGCTAATGAAAAACTGTTTTTT; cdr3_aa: CASSLDDLANEKLFF
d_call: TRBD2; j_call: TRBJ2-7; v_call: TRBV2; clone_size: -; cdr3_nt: TGTGCCAGCAGCCCCCAGGGAGTAGCGGGTTACTCCTACGAGCAGTACTTC; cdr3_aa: CASSPQGVAGYSYEQYF
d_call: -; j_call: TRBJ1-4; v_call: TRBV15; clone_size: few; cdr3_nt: TGTGCCACCAGCAGTAACCCGGGAGGGTCCGTTTTT; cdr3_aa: CATSSNPGGSVF
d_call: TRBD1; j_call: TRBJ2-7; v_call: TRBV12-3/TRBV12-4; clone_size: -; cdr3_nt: TGTGCCAGCAGACGGACAGGGACCTACGAGCAGTACTTC; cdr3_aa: CASRRTGTYEQYF
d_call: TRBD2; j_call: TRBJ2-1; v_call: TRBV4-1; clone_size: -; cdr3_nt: TGCGCCAGCAGCCCGGGACTAGCGGGACTCGCTGGTCGGGATGAGCAGTTCTTC; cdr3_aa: CASSPGLAGLAGRDEQFF
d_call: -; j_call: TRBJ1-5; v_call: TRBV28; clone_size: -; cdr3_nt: TGTGCCAGCAGTCCCGGGGGGGGTAATCAGCCCCAGCATTTT; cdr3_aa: CASSPGGGNQPQHF
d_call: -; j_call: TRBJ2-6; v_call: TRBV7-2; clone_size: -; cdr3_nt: TGTGCCAGCAGCTTAGCAGGGGCTGGGGCCAACGTCCTGACTTTC; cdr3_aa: CASSLAGAGANVLTF